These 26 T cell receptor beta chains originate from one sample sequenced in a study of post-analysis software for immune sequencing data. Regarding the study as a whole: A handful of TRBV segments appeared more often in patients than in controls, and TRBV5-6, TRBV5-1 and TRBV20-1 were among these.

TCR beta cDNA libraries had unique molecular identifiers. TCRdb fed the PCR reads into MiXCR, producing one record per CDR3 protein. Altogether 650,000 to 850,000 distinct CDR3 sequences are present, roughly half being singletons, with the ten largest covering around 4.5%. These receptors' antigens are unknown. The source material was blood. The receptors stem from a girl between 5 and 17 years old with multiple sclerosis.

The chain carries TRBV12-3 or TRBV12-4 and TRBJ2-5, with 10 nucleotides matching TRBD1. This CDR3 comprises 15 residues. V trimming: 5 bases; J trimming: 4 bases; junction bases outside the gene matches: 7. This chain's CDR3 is CASSPRQGAAETQYF. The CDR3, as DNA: TGTGCCAGCAGTCCACGACAGGGGGCGGCAGAGACCCAGTACTTC.

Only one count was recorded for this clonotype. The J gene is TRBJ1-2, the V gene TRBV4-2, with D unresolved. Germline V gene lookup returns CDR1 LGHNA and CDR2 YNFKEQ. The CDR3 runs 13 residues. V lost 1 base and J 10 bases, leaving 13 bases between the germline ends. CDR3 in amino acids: CASSQAASLLYTF. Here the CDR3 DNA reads TGTGCCAGCAGCCAAGCGGCGTCCCTCCTCTACACCTTC.

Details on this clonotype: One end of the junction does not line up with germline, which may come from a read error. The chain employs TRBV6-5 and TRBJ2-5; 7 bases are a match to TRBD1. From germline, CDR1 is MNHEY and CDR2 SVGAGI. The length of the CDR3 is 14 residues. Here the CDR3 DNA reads TGTGCCAGCGGGTCAGGACAGGACCAAGAGATCCAGTACTTC. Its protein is CASGSGQDQEIQYF.

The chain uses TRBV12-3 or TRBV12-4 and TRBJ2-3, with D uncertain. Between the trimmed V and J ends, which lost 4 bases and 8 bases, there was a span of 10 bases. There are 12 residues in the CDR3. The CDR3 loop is CASSSPAPTQYF. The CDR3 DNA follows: TGTGCCAGCAGTTCGCCGGCACCTACGCAGTATTTT.

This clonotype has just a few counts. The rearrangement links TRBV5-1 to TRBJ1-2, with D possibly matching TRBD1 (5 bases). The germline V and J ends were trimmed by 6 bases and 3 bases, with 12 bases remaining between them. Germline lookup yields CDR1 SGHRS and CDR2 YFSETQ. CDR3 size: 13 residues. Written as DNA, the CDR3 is TGCGCCAGCAACGGGGCAGGGCACTATGGCTACACCTTC. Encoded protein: CASNGAGHYGYTF.

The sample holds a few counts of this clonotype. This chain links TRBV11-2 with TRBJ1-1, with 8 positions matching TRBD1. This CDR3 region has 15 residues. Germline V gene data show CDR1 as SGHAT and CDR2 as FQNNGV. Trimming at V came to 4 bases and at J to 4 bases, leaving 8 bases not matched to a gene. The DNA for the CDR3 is TGTGCCAGCAGCTCTAGGACAGGGATTCGCACTGAAGCTTTCTTT. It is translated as CASSSRTGIRTEAFF.

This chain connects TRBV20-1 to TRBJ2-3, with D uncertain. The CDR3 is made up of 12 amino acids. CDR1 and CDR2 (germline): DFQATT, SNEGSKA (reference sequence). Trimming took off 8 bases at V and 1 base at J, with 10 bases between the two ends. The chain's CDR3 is CSSRTGTDTQYF. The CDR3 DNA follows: TGCAGTTCCCGGACCGGCACAGATACGCAGTATTTT.

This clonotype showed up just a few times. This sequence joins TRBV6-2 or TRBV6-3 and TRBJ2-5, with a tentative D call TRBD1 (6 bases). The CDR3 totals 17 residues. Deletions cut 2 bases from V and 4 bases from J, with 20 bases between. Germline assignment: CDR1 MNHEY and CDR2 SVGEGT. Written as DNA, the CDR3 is TGTGCCAGCAGTTACGATGGAACAGGGCCGGGATCAGAGACCCAGTACTTC. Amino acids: CASSYDGTGPGSETQYF.

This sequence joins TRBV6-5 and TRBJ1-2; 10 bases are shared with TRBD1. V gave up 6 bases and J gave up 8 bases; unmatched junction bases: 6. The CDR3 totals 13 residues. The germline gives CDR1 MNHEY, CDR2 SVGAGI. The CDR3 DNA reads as TGTGCCAGCAGGCGACAGGGGGCGTGGGGCTACACCTTC. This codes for CASRRQGAWGYTF.

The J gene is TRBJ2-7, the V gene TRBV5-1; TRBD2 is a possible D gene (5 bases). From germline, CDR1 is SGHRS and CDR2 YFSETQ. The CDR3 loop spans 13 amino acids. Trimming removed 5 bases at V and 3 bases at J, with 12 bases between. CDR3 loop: CASRLTRFYEQYF. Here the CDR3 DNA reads TGCGCCAGCAGGTTAACTAGGTTCTACGAGCAGTACTTC. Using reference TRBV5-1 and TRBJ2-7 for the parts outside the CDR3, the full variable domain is KAGVTQTPRYLIKTRGQQVTLSCSPISGHRSVSWYQQTPGQGLQFLFEYFSETQRNKGNFPGRFSGRQFSNSRSEMNVSTLELGDSALYLCASRLTRFYEQYFGPGTRLTVT.

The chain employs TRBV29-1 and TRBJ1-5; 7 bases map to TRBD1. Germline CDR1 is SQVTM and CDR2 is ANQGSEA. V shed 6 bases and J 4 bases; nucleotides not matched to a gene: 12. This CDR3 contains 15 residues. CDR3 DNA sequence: TGCAGCGTCAAGGCCACACAGGGGCTGAATCAGCCCCAGCATTTT. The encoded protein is CSVKATQGLNQPQHF.

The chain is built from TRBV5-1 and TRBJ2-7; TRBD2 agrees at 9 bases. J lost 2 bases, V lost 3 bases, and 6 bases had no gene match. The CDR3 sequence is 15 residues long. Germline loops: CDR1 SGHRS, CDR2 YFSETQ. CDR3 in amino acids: CASSSSTSGTYEQYF. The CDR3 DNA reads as TGCGCCAGCAGCTCCTCGACTAGCGGCACCTACGAGCAGTACTTC.

Here the CDR3 DNA reads TGTGCCAGCAGCTCAGCAGGGGCAGGCAACGAGCAGTACTTC. Encoded protein: CASSSAGAGNEQYF. The J gene is TRBJ2-4, the V gene TRBV7-9; tentative D call: TRBD1 (6 bases). The J call could be wrong; TRBJ2-7 is a better fit for the DNA end. CDR3 length: 14 amino acids. The germline V gene encodes CDR1 SEHNR and CDR2 FQNEAQ (reference sequence).

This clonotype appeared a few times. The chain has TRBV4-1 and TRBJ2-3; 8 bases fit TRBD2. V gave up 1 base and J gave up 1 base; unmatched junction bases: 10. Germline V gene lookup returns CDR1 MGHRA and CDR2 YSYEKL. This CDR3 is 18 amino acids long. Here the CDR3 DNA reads TGCGCCAGCAGCCAAGCTAAGGGTAGCGGGACCCGCACAGATACGCAGTATTTT. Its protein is CASSQAKGSGTRTDTQYF.

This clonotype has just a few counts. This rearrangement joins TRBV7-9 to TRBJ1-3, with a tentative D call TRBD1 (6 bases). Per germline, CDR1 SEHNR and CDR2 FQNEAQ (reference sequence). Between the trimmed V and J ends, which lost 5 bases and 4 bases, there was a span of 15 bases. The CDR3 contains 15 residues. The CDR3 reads CASSKGEFDGNTIYF. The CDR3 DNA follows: TGTGCCAGCAGCAAGGGGGAGTTTGACGGAAACACCATATATTTT.

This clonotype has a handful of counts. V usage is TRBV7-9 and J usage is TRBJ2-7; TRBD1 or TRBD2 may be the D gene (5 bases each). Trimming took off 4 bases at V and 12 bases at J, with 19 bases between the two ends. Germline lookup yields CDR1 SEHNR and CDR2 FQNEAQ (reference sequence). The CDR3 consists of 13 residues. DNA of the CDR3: TGTGCCAGCAGCTGGAGGTTCCGGGACGGGGCGTACTTC. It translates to CASSWRFRDGAYF.

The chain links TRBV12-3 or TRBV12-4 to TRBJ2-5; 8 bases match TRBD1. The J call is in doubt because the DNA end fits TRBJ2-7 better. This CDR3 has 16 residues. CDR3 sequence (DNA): TGTGCCAGCTCACCCTGGGGGCAGGACAGGGCCAACGAGCAGTACTTC. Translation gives CASSPWGQDRANEQYF.

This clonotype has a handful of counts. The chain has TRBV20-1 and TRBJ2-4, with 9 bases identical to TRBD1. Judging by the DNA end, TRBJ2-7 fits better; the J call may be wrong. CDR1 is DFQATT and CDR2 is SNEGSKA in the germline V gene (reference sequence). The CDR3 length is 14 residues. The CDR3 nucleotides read TGCAGTGCTAGTCCGGGACAGGGTACCTACGAGCAGTACTTC. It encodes CSASPGQGTYEQYF.

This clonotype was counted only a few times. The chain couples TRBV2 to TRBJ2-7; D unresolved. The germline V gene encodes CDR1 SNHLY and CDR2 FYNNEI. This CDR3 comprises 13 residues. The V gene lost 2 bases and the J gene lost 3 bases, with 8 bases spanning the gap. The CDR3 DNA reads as TGTGCCAGCAGTGAACGGCAGGACTACGAGCAGTACTTC. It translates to CASSERQDYEQYF.

The CDR3 here is CASSFRRGGSDNEQFF. The CDR3 DNA is TGTGCCAGCAGTTTTCGTAGGGGGGGCTCGGACAATGAGCAGTTCTTC. The rearrangement joins TRBV12-3 or TRBV12-4 to TRBJ2-1; maybe TRBD2 (7 bases). The CDR3 is 16 residues long. V was trimmed by 3 bases and J by 5 bases, leaving 17 bases between them.

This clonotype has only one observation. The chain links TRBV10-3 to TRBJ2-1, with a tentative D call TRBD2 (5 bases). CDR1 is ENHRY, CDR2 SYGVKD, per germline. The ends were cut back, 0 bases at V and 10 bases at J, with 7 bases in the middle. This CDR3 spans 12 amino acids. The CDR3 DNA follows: TGTGCCATCAGTGAGTCGAGCGGAGAGCAGTTCTTC. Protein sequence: CAISESSGEQFF.

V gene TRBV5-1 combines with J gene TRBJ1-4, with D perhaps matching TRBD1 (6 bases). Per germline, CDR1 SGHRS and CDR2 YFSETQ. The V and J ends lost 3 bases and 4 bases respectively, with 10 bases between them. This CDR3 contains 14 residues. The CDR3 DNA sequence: TGCGCCAGCAGCTCCGGGGGCAATAATGAAAAACTGTTTTTT. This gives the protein CASSSGGNNEKLFF. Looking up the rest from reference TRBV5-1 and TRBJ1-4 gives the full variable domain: KAGVTQTPRYLIKTRGQQVTLSCSPISGHRSVSWYQQTPGQGLQFLFEYFSETQRNKGNFPGRFSGRQFSNSRSEMNVSTLELGDSALYLCASSSGGNNEKLFFGSGTQLSVL.

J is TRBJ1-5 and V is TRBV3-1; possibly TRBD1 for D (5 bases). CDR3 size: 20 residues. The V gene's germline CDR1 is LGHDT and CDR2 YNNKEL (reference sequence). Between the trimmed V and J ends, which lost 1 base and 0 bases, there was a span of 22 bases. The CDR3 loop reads CASSQGWARSGVYSNQPQHF. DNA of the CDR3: TGTGCCAGCAGCCAAGGATGGGCCCGTTCGGGGGTGTATAGCAATCAGCCCCAGCATTTT.

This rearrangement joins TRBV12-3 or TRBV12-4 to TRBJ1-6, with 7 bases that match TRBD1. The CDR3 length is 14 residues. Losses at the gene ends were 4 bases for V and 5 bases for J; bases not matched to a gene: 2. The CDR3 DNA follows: TGTGCCAGCAGTTCGGGACAGAATAATTCACCCCTCCACTTT. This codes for CASSSGQNNSPLHF.

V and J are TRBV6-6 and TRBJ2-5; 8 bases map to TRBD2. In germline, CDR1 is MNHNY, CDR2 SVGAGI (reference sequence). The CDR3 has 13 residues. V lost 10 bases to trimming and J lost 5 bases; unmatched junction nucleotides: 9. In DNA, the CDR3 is TGTGCCACCTACGGGGGGGCCTGGGAGACCCAGTACTTC. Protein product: CATYGGAWETQYF.

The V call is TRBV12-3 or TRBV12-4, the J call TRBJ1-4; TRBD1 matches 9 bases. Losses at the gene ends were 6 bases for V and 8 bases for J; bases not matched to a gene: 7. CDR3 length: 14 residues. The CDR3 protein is CASRQTGGAEKLFF. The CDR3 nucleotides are TGTGCCAGCAGACAGACAGGGGGAGCCGAAAAACTGTTTTTT.